Listed below are T cell receptor beta chains from one sample, sequenced in a study of T-cell reconstitution after alpha-beta-depleted transplantation in children. TCRdb reanalysed the PCR reads using MiXCR and keeps one entry per CDR3 protein. The data hold 500,000 or so distinct CDR3 sequences, with 30% to 35% observed a single time. The sequenced sample was PBMCs from the stem cell graft donor, obtained from the stem cell graft. The receptor set was obtained from a human donor who donated a stem cell graft to a child with aplastic anemia. CDR3s include the opening cysteine and the closing phenylalanine or tryptophan. The D gene is left open where the match is weak. Only some rows state a clone size, as once, few, many or a class for expanded clones.

J | size | V | D | length | DNA | CDR3
TRBJ1-5 | - | TRBV6-4 | - | 16 | TGTGCCAGCAGTGAAAACAGGGCGTATAGCAATCAGCCCCAGCATTTT | CASSENRAYSNQPQHF
TRBJ2-3 | few | TRBV20-1 | - | 17 | TGCAGTGCTAGAGATCGCATCGGTAGCGGTCCCACAGATACGCAGTATTTT | CSARDRIGSGPTDTQYF
TRBJ2-2 | - | TRBV15 | TRBD2 | 17 | TGTGCCACCAGCAGAGATCTAGCGGGAGTCTTTACCGGGGAGCTGTTTTTT | CATSRDLAGVFTGELFF
TRBJ1-1 | few | TRBV7-2 | - | 14 | TGTGCCAGCAGCTTATTGGGGTCGAACACTGAAGCTTTCTTT | CASSLLGSNTEAFF
TRBJ1-1 | - | TRBV5-6 | TRBD1 | 16 | TGTGCCAGCAGCTCCGGGTCCCCGACAGGGAGCACTGAAGCTTTCTTT | CASSSGSPTGSTEAFF
TRBJ2-3 | - | TRBV7-9 | - | 13 | TGTGCCAGCAACAGGGTATCGACAGATACGCAGTATTTT | CASNRVSTDTQYF
TRBJ2-3 | - | TRBV27 | TRBD1 | 13 | TGTGCCAGCAGTCTACTACAGGGGGATACGCAGTATTTT | CASSLLQGDTQYF
TRBJ1-1 | - | TRBV10-3 | - | 16 | TGTGCCATCAGTGAGTCGGCCCGGGGTTTGAACACTGAAGCTTTCTTT | CAISESARGLNTEAFF
TRBJ1-6 | - | TRBV10-3 | - | 16 | TGTGCCATCAGGGAACAATATAGGGGCGACAATTCACCCCTCCACTTT | CAIREQYRGDNSPLHF
TRBJ2-3 | - | TRBV20-1 | - | 15 | TGCAGTGCTAGTGTTTTAGGAGGTGGTAGGGATACGCAGTATTTT | CSASVLGGGRDTQYF
TRBJ1-5 | - | TRBV16 | - | 14 | TGTGCCAGCAGCCCCCCCGCCAGCAATCAGCCCCAGCATTTT | CASSPPASNQPQHF
TRBJ1-5 | few | TRBV5-5 | TRBD1 | 15 | TGTGCCAGCAGCCTGGACAGGGGAGGAGGTCAGCCCCAGCATTTT | CASSLDRGGGQPQHF
TRBJ2-3 | few | TRBV27 | TRBD2 | 16 | TGTGCCAGCATGAGGACTAGCGGGACCTTTAGGGATACGCAGTATTTT | CASMRTSGTFRDTQYF
TRBJ1-2 | - | TRBV25-1 | TRBD1 | 18 | TGTGCCAGCAGTGAATTTGGGGGTTGGGGACAGGGTTTTGCCGGCTACACCTTC | CASSEFGGWGQGFAGYTF
TRBJ2-1 | - | TRBV20-1 | - | 12 | TGCAGTGCTAGAAGGGCGCTCAATGAGCAGTTCTTC | CSARRALNEQFF
TRBJ2-1 | - | TRBV19 | - | 12 | TGTGCCAGTAGTATATCCCCCGGTGAGCAGTTCTTC | CASSISPGEQFF
TRBJ1-5 | few | TRBV5-6 | - | 15 | TGTGCCAGCAGCTTGACGATCAATGGCAATCAGCCCCAGCATTTT | CASSLTINGNQPQHF
TRBJ1-5 | few | TRBV12-3/TRBV12-4 | - | 14 | TGTGCCAGCAGTTCCGGTTATAGCAATCAGCCCCAGCATTTT | CASSSGYSNQPQHF
TRBJ1-5 | once | TRBV12-3/TRBV12-4 | - | 15 | TGTGCCAGCGGGAACAAGACAAACGCGAATCAGCCCCAGCATTTT | CASGNKTNANQPQHF
TRBJ2-3 | - | TRBV6-4 | - | 15 | TGTGCCAGCACCTCTTCAGCCGATCTCGCAGATACGCAGTATTTT | CASTSSADLADTQYF
TRBJ2-1 | many | TRBV29-1 | TRBD2 | 14 | TGCAGCGTCGTTGGGACTACCGTCTTTCTTGAGCAGTTCTTC | CSVVGTTVFLEQFF
TRBJ1-1 | few | TRBV5-1 | - | 14 | TGCGCCAGCAGCTTGGCCGAAAAGAACGCTGAAGCTTTCTTT | CASSLAEKNAEAFF
TRBJ1-1 | - | TRBV5-1 | - | 13 | TGCGCCAGCAGCTTCCGCGGACCGCGTCGAGCTTTCTTT | CASSFRGPRRAFF
TRBJ2-7 | - | TRBV6-1 | - | 14 | TGTGCCACCTATCGAGGGCCTACCTCCTACGAGCAGTACTTC | CATYRGPTSYEQYF
TRBJ1-2 | - | TRBV3-1 | - | 15 | TGTGCCAGCAGCCAAGAAGAGGACAGCACCCATGGCTACACCTTC | CASSQEEDSTHGYTF
TRBJ2-2 | - | TRBV5-1 | - | 14 | TGCGCCAGCAAGGACAAGGGAGGAACCGGGGAGCTGTTTTTT | CASKDKGGTGELFF
TRBJ1-1 | few | TRBV5-1 | - | 14 | TGCGCCAGCAGCTTGTTCAGGGAGTACACTGAAGCTTTCTTT | CASSLFREYTEAFF
TRBJ1-4 | - | TRBV6-5 | - | 17 | TGTGCCAGCAGTTCTGGAACAGGACATGCAACTAATGAAAAACTGTTTTTT | CASSSGTGHATNEKLFF
TRBJ2-2 | many | TRBV6-4 | - | 14 | TGTGCCAGCAGTGACAGGGTGGGCACCGGGGAGCTGTTTTTT | CASSDRVGTGELFF
TRBJ1-1 | few | TRBV6-1 | TRBD1 | 15 | TGTGCCAGCAGCCGGGACAGGGCAGGTACCACTGAAGCTTTCTTT | CASSRDRAGTTEAFF
TRBJ1-4 | - | TRBV7-8 | TRBD1 | 14 | TGTGCCAGCAGCCCATGGACAGGGAATGAAAAACTGTTTTTT | CASSPWTGNEKLFF
TRBJ2-1 | - | TRBV5-5 | - | 15 | TGTGCCAGCAGCCGGGGTGAAGCGAGACAATATGAGCAGTTCTTC | CASSRGEARQYEQFF
TRBJ2-5 | few | TRBV28 | TRBD2 | 16 | TGTGCCAGCAGTCCCGTGCGCGGGGGGGACCAAGAGACCCAGTACTTC | CASSPVRGGDQETQYF